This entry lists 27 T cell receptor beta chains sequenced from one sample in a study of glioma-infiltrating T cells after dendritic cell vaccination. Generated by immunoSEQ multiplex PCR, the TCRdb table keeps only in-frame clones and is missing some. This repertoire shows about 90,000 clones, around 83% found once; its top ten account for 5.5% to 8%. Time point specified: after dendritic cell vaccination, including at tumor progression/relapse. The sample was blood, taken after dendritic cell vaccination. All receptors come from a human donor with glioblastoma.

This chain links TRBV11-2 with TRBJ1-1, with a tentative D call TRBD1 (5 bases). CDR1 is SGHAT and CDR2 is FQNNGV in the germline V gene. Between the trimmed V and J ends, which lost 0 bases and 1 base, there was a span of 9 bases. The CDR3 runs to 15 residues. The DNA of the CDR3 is TGTGCCAGCAGCTTAGACAGGGTCGGGAACACTGAAGCTTTCTTT. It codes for CASSLDRVGNTEAFF.

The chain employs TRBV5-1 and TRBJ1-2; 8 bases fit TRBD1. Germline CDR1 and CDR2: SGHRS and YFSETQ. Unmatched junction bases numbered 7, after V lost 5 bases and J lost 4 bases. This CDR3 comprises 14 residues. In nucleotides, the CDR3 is TGCGCCAGCAGGGTTAACAGGGGGGGCTATGGCTACACCTTC. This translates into CASRVNRGGYGYTF. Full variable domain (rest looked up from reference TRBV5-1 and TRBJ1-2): KAGVTQTPRYLIKTRGQQVTLSCSPISGHRSVSWYQQTPGQGLQFLFEYFSETQRNKGNFPGRFSGRQFSNSRSEMNVSTLELGDSALYLCASRVNRGGYGYTFGSGTRLTVV.

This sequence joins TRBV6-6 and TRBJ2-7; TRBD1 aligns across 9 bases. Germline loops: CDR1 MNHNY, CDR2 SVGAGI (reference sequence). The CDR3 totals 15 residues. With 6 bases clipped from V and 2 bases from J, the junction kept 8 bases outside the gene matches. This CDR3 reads CASREQGAVAYEQYF. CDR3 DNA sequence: TGTGCCAGCAGGGAACAGGGGGCGGTCGCCTACGAGCAGTACTTC.

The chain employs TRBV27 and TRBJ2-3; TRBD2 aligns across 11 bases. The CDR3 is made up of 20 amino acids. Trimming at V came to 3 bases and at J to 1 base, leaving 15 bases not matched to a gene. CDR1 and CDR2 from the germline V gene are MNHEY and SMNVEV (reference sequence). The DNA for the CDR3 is TGTGCCAGCAGTTTTGGGGTATTTAGCGGGGGGGCCGGAGGCACAGATACGCAGTATTTT. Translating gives CASSFGVFSGGAGGTDTQYF.

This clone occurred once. CDR3 sequence reads: CASSLDSLSYNEQFF. For the CDR3, the DNA is TGCGCCAGCAGCTTAGACTCCCTCAGCTACAATGAGCAGTTCTTC. The V gene is TRBV5-1, the J gene TRBJ2-1, with D unclear. The CDR3 loop spans 15 amino acids. CDR1 and CDR2 (germline): SGHRS, YFSETQ. V lost 2 bases to trimming and J lost 3 bases, with 12 bases between them.

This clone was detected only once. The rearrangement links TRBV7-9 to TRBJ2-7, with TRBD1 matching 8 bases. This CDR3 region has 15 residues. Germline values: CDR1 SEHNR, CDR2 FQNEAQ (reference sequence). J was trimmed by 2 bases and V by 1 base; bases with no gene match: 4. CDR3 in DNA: TGTGCCAGCAGCTTAGAGGGACAGGCTACCTACGAGCAGTACTTC. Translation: CASSLEGQATYEQYF.

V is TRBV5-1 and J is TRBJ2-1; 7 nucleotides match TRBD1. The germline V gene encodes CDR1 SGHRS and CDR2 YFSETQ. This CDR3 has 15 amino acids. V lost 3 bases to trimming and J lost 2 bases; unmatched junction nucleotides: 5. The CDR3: CASSSGTEPYNEQFF. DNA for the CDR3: TGCGCCAGCAGCTCCGGGACAGAACCCTACAATGAGCAGTTCTTC.

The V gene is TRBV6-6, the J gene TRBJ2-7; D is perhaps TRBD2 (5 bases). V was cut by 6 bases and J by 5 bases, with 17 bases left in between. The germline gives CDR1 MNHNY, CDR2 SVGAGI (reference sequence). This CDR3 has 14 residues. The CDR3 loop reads CASRLENGPNEQYF. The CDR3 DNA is TGTGCCAGCAGACTAGAGAATGGCCCCAACGAGCAGTACTTC.

This chain's CDR3 is CASSVAGQDYGYTF. The CDR3 DNA reads as TGCGCCAGCAGTGTCGCCGGACAGGACTATGGCTACACCTTC. This rearrangement joins TRBV5-1 to TRBJ1-2; 7 nucleotides line up with TRBD1. This CDR3 contains 14 residues. The ends lost 5 bases at V and 3 bases at J; junction bases unmatched: 7. CDR1 is SGHRS and CDR2 is YFSETQ in the germline V gene.

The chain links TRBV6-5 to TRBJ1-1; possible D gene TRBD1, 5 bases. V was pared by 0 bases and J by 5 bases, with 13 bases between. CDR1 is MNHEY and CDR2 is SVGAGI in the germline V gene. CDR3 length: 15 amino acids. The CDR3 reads CASSYSRPGETEAFF. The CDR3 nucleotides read TGTGCCAGCAGTTACTCGCGTCCGGGGGAAACTGAAGCTTTCTTT.

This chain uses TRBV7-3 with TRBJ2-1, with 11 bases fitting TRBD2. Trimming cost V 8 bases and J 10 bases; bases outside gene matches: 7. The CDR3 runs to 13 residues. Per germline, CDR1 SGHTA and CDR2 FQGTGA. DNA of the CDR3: TGTGCCAGCGGTAGCGGGGGGGCTAGCGAGCAGTTCTTC. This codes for CASGSGGASEQFF.

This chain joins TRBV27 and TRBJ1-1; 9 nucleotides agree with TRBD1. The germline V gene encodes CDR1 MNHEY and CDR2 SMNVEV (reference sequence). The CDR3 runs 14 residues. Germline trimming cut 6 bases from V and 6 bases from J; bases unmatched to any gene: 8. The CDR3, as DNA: TGTGCCAGCAGACACGGACAGGGGTCCTCTGAAGCTTTCTTT. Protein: CASRHGQGSSEAFF.

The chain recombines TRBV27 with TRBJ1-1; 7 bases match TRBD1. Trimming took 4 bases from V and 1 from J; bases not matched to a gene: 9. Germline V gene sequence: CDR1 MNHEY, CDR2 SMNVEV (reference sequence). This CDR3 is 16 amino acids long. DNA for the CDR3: TGTGCCAGCAGTTCCAACTTACAGGGGCCGAACACTGAAGCTTTCTTT. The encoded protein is CASSSNLQGPNTEAFF.

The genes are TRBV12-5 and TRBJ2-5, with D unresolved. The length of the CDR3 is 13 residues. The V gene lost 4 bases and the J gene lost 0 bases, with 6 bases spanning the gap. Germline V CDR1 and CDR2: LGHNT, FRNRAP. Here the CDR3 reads CASGSPNQETQYF. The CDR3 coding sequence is TGTGCTAGTGGTTCCCCCAACCAAGAGACCCAGTACTTC.

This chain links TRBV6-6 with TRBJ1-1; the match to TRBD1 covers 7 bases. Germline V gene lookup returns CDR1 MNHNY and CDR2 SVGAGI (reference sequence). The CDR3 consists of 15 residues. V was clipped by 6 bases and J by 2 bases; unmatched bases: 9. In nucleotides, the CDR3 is TGTGCCAGCAGGATGGGGACAGCAACAAACACTGAAGCTTTCTTT. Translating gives CASRMGTATNTEAFF.

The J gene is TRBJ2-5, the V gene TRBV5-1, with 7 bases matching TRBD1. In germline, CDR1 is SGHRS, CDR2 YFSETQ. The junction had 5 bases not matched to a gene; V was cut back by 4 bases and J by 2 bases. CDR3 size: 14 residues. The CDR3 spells CASSTTGWQETQYF. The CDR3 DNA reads TGCGCCAGCAGCACGACAGGGTGGCAAGAGACCCAGTACTTC.

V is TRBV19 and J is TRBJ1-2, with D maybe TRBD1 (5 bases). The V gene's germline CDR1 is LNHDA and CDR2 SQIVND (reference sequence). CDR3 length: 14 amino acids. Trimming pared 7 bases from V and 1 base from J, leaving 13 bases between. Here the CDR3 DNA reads TGTGCCAGTAACGATGACAGAAATAACTATGGCTACACCTTC. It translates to CASNDDRNNYGYTF.

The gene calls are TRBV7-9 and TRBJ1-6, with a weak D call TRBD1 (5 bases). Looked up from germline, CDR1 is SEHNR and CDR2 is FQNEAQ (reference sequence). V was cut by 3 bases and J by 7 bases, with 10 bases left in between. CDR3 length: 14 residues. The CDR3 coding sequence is TGTGCCAGCAGCTTTACAGGTTCAAATTCACCCCTCCACTTT. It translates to CASSFTGSNSPLHF.

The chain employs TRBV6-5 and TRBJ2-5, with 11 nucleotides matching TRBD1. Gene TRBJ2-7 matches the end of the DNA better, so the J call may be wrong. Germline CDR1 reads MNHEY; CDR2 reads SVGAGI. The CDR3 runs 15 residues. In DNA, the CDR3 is TGTGCCAGCAGTTACTCGTGGACAGGGGGCAACGAGCAGTACTTC. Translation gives CASSYSWTGGNEQYF.

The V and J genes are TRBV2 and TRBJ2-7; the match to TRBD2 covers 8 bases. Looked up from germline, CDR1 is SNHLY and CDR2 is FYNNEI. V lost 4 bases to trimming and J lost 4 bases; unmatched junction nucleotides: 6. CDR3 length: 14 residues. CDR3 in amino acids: CASSVRGGFYEQYF. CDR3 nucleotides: TGTGCCAGCAGTGTTCGGGGGGGATTTTACGAGCAGTACTTC.

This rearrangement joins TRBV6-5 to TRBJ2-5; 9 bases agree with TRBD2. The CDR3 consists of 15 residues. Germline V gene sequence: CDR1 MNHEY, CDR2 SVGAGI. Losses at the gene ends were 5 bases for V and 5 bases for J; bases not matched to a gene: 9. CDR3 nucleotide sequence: TGTGCCAGCAGTGTAAGCGGGGGGCAGGTTGAGACCCAGTACTTC. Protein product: CASSVSGGQVETQYF.

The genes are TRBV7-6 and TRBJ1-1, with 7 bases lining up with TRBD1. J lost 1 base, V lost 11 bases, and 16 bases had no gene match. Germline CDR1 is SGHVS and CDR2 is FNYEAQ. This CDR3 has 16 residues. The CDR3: CAETGEGDSPNTEAFF. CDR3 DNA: TGTGCCGAGACGGGCGAGGGGGACAGTCCGAACACTGAAGCTTTCTTT.

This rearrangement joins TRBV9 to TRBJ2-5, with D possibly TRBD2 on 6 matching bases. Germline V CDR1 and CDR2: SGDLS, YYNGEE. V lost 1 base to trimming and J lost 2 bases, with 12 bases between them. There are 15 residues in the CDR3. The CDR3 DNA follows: TGTGCCAGCAGCGTAAGTCTAGCGCATCAAGAGACCCAGTACTTC. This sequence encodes CASSVSLAHQETQYF.

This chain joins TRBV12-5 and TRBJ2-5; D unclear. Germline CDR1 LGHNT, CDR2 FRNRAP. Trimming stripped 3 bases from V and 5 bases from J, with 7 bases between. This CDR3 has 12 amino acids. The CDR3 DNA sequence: TGTGCTAGTGGTTTACCCCAGGAGACCCAGTACTTC. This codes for CASGLPQETQYF.

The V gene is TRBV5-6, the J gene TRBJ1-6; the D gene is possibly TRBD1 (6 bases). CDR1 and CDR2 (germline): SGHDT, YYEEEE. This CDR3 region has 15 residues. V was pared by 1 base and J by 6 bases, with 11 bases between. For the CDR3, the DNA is TGTGCCAGCAGCTTGATACAGGGTGCTAATTCACCCCTCCACTTT. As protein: CASSLIQGANSPLHF.

As DNA, the CDR3 is TGTGCCAGCAGCTCGACTCCAGGGGATAACACTGAAGCTTTCTTT. As protein: CASSSTPGDNTEAFF. The chain links TRBV7-8 to TRBJ1-1; tentatively, D is TRBD1 (6 bases). CDR1 is SGHVS, CDR2 FQNEAQ, per germline. V dropped 4 bases and J dropped 2 bases, with 14 bases sitting between them. The CDR3 spans 15 residues.

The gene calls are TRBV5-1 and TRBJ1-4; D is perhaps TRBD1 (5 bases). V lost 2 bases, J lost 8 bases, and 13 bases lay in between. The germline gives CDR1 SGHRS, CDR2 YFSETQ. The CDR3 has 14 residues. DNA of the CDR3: TGCGCCAGCAGCTTCGACAGAACCGAGGAAAAACTGTTTTTT. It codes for CASSFDRTEEKLFF.